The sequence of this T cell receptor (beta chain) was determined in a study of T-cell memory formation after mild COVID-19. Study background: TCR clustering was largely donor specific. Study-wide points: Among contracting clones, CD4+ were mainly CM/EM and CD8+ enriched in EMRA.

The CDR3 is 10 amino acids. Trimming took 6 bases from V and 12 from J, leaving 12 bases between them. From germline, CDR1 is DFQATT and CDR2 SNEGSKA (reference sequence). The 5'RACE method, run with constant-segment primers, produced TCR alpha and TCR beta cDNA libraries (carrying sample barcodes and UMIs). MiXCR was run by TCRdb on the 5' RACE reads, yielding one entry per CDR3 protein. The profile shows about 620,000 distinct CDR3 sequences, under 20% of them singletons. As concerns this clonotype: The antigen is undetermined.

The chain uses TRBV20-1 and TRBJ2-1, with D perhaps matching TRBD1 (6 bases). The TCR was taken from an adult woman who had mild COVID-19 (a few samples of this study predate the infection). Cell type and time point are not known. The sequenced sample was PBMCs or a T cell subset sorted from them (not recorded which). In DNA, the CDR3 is TGCAGTGCCAACCGGGACATGCAGTTCTTC. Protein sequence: CSANRDMQFF.